The sequence of this T cell receptor beta chain was determined in a study of blood T cell repertoires in COVID-19. About the study: COVID-19 samples, acute and convalescent, were from the United States, Italy and Spain.

The protocol was immunoSEQ multiplex PCR, while the TCRdb copy is restricted to in-frame clones and leaves out a portion. Among about 230,000 clones listed, over 80% were seen once. The CDR3 loop spans 12 amino acids. Sample: peripheral blood. The rearrangement uses TRBV12-2 and TRBJ2-7; the listed D gene, TRBD2, was not tested against the DNA. TRBV12-2 is a pseudogene. The sequence came from a woman between 65 and 79 years old with active or convalescent COVID-19. This chain's CDR3 is CASRSFFDEQYF. DNA of the CDR3: TGTGCAAGTCGCTCGTTTTTCGACGAGCAGTACTTC.